The next 8 T cell receptor beta chains were all read from a single sample in a study of T cell changes during pregnancy in multiple sclerosis. TCRdb's copy holds only in-frame clones and misses some; the assay was immunoSEQ multiplex PCR. The sample carries about 87,000 clones, 93% recorded once. Specimen: peripheral blood, collected in the third trimester of pregnancy. The receptors stem from a female donor in good health, enrolled as a control in a pregnancy study.

The chain employs TRBV5-1 and TRBJ2-4; 10 positions match TRBD2. Germline V gene sequence: CDR1 SGHRS, CDR2 YFSETQ. This CDR3 spans 16 amino acids. V gave up 3 bases and J gave up 8 bases; unmatched junction bases: 11. The CDR3: CASSSGASGSKDIQYF. The CDR3 region has the DNA TGCGCCAGCAGCTCCGGGGCTAGCGGGAGCAAGGACATTCAGTACTTC.

The chain links TRBV19 to TRBJ2-7; D is unclear. CDR1 is LNHDA and CDR2 is SQIVND in the germline V gene (reference sequence). This CDR3 has 14 amino acids. The V and J ends lost 0 bases and 1 base respectively, with 7 bases between them. CDR3 sequence (DNA): TGTGCCAGTAGTATAGATTGGCAGTCCTACGAGCAGTACTTC. Translated, it gives CASSIDWQSYEQYF.

The chain is built from TRBV5-4 and TRBJ2-3; 9 nucleotides match TRBD2. The CDR3 length is 16 residues. Germline values: CDR1 SGHNT, CDR2 YYREEE (reference sequence). The trim removed 4 bases at V and 5 bases at J, leaving 11 bases unmatched. Here the CDR3 DNA reads TGTGCCAGCAGCCGCCAGGGGCGGGAGGGCCAAGATACGCAGTATTTT. This codes for CASSRQGREGQDTQYF.

The chain uses TRBV28 and TRBJ2-7; possible D gene TRBD1, 5 bases. The CDR3 extends over 16 amino acids. Trimming shortened V by 8 bases and J by 1 base, and 21 bases separated the two germline ends. CDR1 MDHEN and CDR2 SYDVKM come from the germline V gene. The CDR3 loop reads CASPPTPLAGSYEQYF. Written as DNA, the CDR3 is TGTGCCAGCCCGCCCACACCACTTGCAGGGTCCTACGAGCAGTACTTC.

This chain links TRBV6-5 with TRBJ2-5; 9 bases are a match to TRBD1. This CDR3 comprises 13 residues. V shed 8 bases, J shed 4 bases, and the junction held 5 bases outside the gene matches. The germline CDR1 and CDR2 sequences are MNHEY and SVGAGI. The CDR3, as DNA: TGTGCCAGCGGCTCGGGACAGGGAGAGACCCAGTACTTC. Amino acid sequence: CASGSGQGETQYF.

The chain uses TRBV19 and TRBJ2-2, with 12 bases that match TRBD2. The CDR3 runs 18 residues. Unmatched junction bases numbered 8, after V lost 2 bases and J lost 4 bases. Germline V gene data show CDR1 as LNHDA and CDR2 as SQIVND (reference sequence). The chain's CDR3 is CASSITLAGGPGTGELFF. Here the CDR3 DNA reads TGTGCCAGTAGTATAACCCTAGCGGGAGGGCCTGGCACCGGGGAGCTGTTTTTT.

J is TRBJ1-4 and V is TRBV15; D is unresolved. V gave up 0 bases and J gave up 8 bases, with 13 bases separating them. The CDR3 is 15 amino acids. Germline CDR1 reads LNHNV; CDR2 reads YYDKDF (reference sequence). CDR3 protein: CATSRESGLGEKLFF. CDR3 DNA sequence: TGTGCCACCAGCAGAGAGTCAGGTCTTGGGGAAAAACTGTTTTTT. The full variable domain, rest sourced from reference TRBV15 and TRBJ1-4, is DAMVIQNPRYQVTQFGKPVTLSCSQTLNHNVMYWYQQKSSQAPKLLFHYYDKDFNNEADTPDNFQSRRPNTSFCFLDIRSPGLGDTAMYLCATSRESGLGEKLFFGSGTQLSVL.

The genes are TRBV2 and TRBJ2-1, with TRBD2 matching 7 bases. Trimming cost V 8 bases and J 2 bases; bases outside gene matches: 9. CDR1 is SNHLY, CDR2 FYNNEI, per germline. The CDR3 loop spans 15 amino acids. The CDR3, as DNA: TGTGCCAGCCTCCGAGCGGGGAATACCTACAATGAGCAGTTCTTC. This translates into CASLRAGNTYNEQFF.